Sequencing of this T cell receptor beta chain was carried out in a study of blood T cell repertoires in COVID-19. Study information: Specimens from acute and convalescent COVID-19 originated in the United States, Italy and Spain. T cells, B-cell-depleted T cells, or PBMCs supplied cDNA or gDNA.

This CDR3 has 13 residues. CDR1 is GTSNPN, CDR2 SVGIG, per germline (reference sequence). V gave up 4 bases and J gave up 8 bases, with 15 bases separating them. In the original workflow: Estimates of nucleated cell counts were drawn from the amplification of reference gene primers. Measured with immunoSEQ multiplex PCR; TCRdb has only the in-frame clones, and not every one. V and J calls and clone size are those listed in that table; D and trimming were worked out from the DNA. The profile shows just over 300,000 clones, 85% to 90% of them singletons. Seattle enrolled patients during active infection and tracked them longitudinally.

The origin of this receptor is a woman between 25 and 40 years old with COVID-19, enrolled during active disease. Sequenced sample: peripheral blood. The chain is built from TRBV30 and TRBJ1-5; D may be TRBD1 (6 bases). The CDR3 loop reads CAWNGGRQEPQHF. The CDR3 region has the DNA TGTGCCTGGAACGGGGGGAGACAGGAGCCCCAGCATTTT.